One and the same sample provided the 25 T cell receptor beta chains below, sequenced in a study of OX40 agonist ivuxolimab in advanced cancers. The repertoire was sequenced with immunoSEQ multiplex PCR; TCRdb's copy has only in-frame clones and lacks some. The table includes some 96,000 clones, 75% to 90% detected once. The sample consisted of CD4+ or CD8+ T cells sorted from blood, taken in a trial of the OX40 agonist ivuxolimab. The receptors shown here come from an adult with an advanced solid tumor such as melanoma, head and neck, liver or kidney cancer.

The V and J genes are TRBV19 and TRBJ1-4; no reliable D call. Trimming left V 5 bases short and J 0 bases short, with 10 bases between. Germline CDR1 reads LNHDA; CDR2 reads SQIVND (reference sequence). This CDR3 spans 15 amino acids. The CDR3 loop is CASSRRPATNEKLFF. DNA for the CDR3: TGTGCCAGTAGTCGGAGACCAGCAACTAATGAAAAACTGTTTTTT.

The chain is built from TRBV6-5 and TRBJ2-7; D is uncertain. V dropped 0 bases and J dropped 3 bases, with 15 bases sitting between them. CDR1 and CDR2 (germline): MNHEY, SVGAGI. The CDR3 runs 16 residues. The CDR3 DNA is TGTGCCAGCAGTTACTCCAGCGTGTTTCGGAGCTACGAGCAGTACTTC. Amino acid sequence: CASSYSSVFRSYEQYF.

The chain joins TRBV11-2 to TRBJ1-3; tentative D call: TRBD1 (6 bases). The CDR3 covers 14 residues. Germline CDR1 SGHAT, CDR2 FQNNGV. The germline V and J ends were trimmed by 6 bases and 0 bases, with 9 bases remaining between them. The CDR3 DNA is TGTGCCAGCAGTACAGGGAACTCTGGAAACACCATATATTTT. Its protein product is CASSTGNSGNTIYF.

CDR3 nucleotide sequence: TGTGCCAGCAGTGAAGCTATGGGACCCTATGGCTACACCTTC. It encodes CASSEAMGPYGYTF. The chain combines TRBV6-1 with TRBJ1-2; a possible D gene is TRBD1 (5 bases). The CDR3 has 14 residues. V was clipped by 0 bases and J by 4 bases, with 9 bases between them. Germline assignment: CDR1 MNHNS and CDR2 SASEGT.

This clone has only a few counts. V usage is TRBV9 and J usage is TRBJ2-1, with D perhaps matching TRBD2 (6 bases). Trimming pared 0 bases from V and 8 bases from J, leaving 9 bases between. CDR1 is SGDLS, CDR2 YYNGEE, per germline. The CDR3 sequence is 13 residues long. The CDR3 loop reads CASSVDPGDEQFF. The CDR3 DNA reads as TGTGCCAGCAGCGTAGATCCGGGAGATGAGCAGTTCTTC.

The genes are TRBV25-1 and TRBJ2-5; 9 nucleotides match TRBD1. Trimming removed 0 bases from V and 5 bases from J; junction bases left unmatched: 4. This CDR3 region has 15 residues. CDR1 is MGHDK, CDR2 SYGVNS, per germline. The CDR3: CASSEYRQGGETQYF. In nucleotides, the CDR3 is TGTGCCAGCAGTGAATACCGACAGGGGGGGGAGACCCAGTACTTC.

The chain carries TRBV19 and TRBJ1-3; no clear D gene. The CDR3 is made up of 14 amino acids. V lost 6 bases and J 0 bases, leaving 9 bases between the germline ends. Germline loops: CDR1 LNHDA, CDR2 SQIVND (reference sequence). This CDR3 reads CASREISSGNTIYF. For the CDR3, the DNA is TGTGCCAGTAGGGAGATCTCCTCTGGAAACACCATATATTTT.

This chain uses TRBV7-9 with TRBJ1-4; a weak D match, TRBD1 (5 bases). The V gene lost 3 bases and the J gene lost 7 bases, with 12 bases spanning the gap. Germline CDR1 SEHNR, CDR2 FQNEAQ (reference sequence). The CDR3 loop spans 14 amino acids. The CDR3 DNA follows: TGTGCCAGCAGCTTTTCCCGAAGGGGTGAAAAACTGTTTTTT. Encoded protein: CASSFSRRGEKLFF. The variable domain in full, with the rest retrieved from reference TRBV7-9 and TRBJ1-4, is DTGVSQNPRHKITKRGQNVTFRCDPISEHNRLYWYRQTLGQGPEFLTYFQNEAQLEKSRLLSDRFSAERPKGSFSTLEIQRTEQGDSAMYLCASSFSRRGEKLFFGSGTQLSVL.

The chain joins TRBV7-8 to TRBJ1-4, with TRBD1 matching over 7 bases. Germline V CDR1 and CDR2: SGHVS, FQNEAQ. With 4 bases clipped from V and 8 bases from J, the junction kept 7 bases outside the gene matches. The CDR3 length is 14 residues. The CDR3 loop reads CASSSEGAGEKLFF. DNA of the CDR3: TGTGCCAGCAGCTCGGAGGGGGCAGGGGAAAAACTGTTTTTT.

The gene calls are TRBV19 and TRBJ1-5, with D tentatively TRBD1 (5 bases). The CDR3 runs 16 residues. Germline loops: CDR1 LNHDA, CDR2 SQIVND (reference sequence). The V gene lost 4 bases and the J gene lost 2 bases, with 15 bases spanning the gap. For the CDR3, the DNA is TGTGCCAGTAGTACCCCTAGGGGTGAGGGCAATCAGCCCCAGCATTTT. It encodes CASSTPRGEGNQPQHF.

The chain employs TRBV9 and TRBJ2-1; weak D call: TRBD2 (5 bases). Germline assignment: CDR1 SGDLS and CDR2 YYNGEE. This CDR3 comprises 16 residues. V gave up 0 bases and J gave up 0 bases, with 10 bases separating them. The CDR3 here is CASSVEGANSYNEQFF. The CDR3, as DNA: TGTGCCAGCAGCGTAGAGGGAGCGAACTCCTACAATGAGCAGTTCTTC.

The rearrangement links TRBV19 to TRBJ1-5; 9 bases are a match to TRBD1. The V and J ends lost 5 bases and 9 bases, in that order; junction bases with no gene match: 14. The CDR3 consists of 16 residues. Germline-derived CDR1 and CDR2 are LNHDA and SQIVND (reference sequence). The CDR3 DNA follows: TGTGCCAGTAGTCAGAGGAACAGGGGGCTCTTTTGGCCCCAGCATTTT. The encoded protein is CASSQRNRGLFWPQHF.

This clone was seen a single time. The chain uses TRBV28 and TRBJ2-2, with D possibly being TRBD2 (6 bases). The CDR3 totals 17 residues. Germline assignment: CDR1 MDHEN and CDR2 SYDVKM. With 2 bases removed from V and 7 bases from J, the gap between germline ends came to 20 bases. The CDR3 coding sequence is TGTGCCAGCAGTTTACGTGGAGGGAGTGCGAAGTACGGGGAGCTGTTTTTT. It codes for CASSLRGGSAKYGELFF.

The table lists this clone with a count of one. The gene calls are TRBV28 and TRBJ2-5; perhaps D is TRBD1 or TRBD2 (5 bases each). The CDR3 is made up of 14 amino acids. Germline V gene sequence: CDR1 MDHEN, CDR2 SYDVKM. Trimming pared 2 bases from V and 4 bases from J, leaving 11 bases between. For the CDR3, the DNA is TGTGCCAGCAGTTTAGGGACCATACCAGAGACCCAGTACTTC. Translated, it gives CASSLGTIPETQYF.

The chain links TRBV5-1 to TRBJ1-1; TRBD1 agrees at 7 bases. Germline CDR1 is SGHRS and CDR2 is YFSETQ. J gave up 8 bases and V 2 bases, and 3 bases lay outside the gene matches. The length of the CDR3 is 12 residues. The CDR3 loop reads CASSFRQGEAFF. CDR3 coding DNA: TGCGCCAGCAGCTTCCGACAGGGAGAAGCTTTCTTT.

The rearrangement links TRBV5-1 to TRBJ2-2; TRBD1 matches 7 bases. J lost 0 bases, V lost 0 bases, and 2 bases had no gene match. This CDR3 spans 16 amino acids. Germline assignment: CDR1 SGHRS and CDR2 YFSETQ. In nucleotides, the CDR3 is TGCGCCAGCAGCTTGGGGGACAGATCGAACACCGGGGAGCTGTTTTTT. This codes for CASSLGDRSNTGELFF. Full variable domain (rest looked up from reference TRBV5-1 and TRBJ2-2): KAGVTQTPRYLIKTRGQQVTLSCSPISGHRSVSWYQQTPGQGLQFLFEYFSETQRNKGNFPGRFSGRQFSNSRSEMNVSTLELGDSALYLCASSLGDRSNTGELFFGEGSRLTVL.

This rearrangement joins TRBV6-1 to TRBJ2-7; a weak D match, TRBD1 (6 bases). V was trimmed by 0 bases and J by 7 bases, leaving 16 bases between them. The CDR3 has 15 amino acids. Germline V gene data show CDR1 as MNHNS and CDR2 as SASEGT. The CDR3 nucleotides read TGTGCCAGCAGTGAAGCTCAGGGGTTACTGGGAGAGCAGTACTTC. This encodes CASSEAQGLLGEQYF.

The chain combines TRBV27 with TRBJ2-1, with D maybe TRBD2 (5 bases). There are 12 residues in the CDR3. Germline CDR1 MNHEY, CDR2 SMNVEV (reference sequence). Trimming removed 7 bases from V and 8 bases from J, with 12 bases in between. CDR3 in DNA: TGTGCCAGCACCCTGACTATCTATGAGCAGTTCTTC. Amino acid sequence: CASTLTIYEQFF.

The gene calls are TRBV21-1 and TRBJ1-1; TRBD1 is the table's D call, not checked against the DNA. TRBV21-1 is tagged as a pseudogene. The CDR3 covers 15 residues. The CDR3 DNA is TGTGCCAGCATCCCCCCCGGACAGGGGAACACTGAAGCTTTCTTT. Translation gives CASIPPGQGNTEAFF.

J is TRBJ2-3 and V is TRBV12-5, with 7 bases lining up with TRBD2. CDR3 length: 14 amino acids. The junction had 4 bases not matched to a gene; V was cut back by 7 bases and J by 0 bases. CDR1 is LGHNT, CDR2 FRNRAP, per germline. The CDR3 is CASASSGSTDTQYF. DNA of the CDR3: TGTGCTAGTGCAAGTAGCGGGAGCACAGATACGCAGTATTTT.

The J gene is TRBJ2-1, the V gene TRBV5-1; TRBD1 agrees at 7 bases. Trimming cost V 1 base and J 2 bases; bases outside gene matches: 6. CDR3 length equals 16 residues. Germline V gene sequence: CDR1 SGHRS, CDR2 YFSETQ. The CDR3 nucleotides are TGCGCCAGCAGCTTGATCGGTCAGGGGGCCTACAATGAGCAGTTCTTC. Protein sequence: CASSLIGQGAYNEQFF.

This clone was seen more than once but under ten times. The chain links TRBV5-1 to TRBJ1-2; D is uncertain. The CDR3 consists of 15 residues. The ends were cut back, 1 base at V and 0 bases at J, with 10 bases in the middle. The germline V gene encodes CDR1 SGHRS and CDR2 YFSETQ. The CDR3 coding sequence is TGCGCCAGCAGCTTGTATCCCAGTTCTAACTATGGCTACACCTTC. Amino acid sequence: CASSLYPSSNYGYTF.

In DNA form, the CDR3 reads TGTGCCAGCAGTGTGGACCGTGGCAGACCTCTTGCCAAAAACATTCAGTACTTC. This sequence encodes CASSVDRGRPLAKNIQYF. The chain recombines TRBV2 with TRBJ2-4; D is uncertain. The germline gives CDR1 SNHLY, CDR2 FYNNEI. The V gene lost 4 bases and the J gene lost 1 base, with 20 bases spanning the gap. The CDR3 runs 18 residues.

The CDR3 reads CAADSRGNYGYTF. For the CDR3, the DNA is TGTGCCGCAGACTCGCGAGGAAACTATGGCTACACCTTC. The J gene is TRBJ1-2, the V gene TRBV10-3; D unclear. CDR3 length: 13 residues. Germline V gene sequence: CDR1 ENHRY, CDR2 SYGVKD. The V and J ends lost 11 bases and 2 bases respectively, with 15 bases between them.

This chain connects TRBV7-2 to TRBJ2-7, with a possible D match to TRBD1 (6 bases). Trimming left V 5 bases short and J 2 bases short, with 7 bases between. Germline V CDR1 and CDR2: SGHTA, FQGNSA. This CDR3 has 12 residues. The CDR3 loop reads CASSGTTYEQYF. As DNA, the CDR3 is TGTGCCAGCAGCGGGACAACCTACGAGCAGTACTTC.